This TCR beta chain was identified in a study of resident and recirculating memory T cells in vitiligo. Study in general: Shave-biopsy epidermis from lesional and nonlesional skin was sequenced alongside PBMCs. Study-wide points: Vitiligo lesions lacked a unique dominant clone, and clonality varied.

V was pared by 3 bases and J by 8 bases, with 0 bases of the junction left unmatched. Germline CDR1 and CDR2: MNHNY and SVGAGI (reference sequence). CDR3 length: 12 residues. On this clone: What it binds is not known.

No patient showed confetti depigmentation, a clinical sign of active disease. Anyone treated within the previous three months was excluded. Here immunoSEQ multiplex PCR was the method, and the copy in TCRdb shows in-frame clones only, minus some. The top ten hold over 4.5% of the sample, which has around 70,000 clones, roughly 90% seen once. The rearrangement uses TRBV6-6 and TRBJ2-1; 8 nucleotides agree with TRBD2. This clonotype originated in a male donor with vitiligo. Sequencing was carried out using blood. In nucleotides, the CDR3 is TGTGCCAGCAGTTATAGCGGGGATGAGCAGTTCTTC. It is translated as CASSYSGDEQFF.